This T cell receptor beta chain is drawn from a study of OX40 agonist ivuxolimab in advanced cancers. Looking at the study overall: Six ivuxolimab dose levels, 0.01 to 10 mg/kg, were given intravenously every 2 weeks. The eligibility criteria allowed prior anti-PD-1, anti-PD-L1 or anti-CTLA-4 therapy, and 40% had some. Study-wide results and limits: CD8+ T cells averaged more expanded clones than CD4+.

V lost 5 bases to trimming and J lost 5 bases; unmatched junction nucleotides: 3. CDR3 size: 14 residues. CDR1 and CDR2 (germline): MDHEN, SYDVKM. The repertoire was sequenced with immunoSEQ multiplex PCR; TCRdb's copy has only in-frame clones and lacks some. The sample lists about 60,000 clones, roughly 87% seen once, with roughly 2.3% in the top ten. Notes on this clone: Its antigen is undetermined.

The source is an adult with an advanced solid tumor such as melanoma, head and neck, liver or kidney cancer. The rearrangement joins TRBV28 to TRBJ2-2; 9 bases match TRBD1. The specimen was CD4+ or CD8+ T cells sorted from blood, collected in a trial of the OX40 agonist ivuxolimab. As DNA, the CDR3 is TGTGCCAGCAGTCAGACAGGGGGTACCGGGGAGCTGTTTTTT. Translating it yields CASSQTGGTGELFF.